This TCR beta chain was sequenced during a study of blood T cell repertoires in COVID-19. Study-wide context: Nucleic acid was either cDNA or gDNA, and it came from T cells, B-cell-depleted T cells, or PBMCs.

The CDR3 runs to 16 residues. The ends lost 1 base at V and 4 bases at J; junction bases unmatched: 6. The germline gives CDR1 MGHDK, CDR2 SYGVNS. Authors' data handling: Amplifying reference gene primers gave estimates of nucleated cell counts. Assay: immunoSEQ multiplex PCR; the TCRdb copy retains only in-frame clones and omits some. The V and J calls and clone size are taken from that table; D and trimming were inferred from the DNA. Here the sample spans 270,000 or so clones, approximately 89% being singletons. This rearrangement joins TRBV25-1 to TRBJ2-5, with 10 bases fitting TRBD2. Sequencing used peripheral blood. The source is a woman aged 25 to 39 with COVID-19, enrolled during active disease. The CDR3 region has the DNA TGTGCCAGCAGTGAATGGTTAGCGGGGGGTCGAGAGACCCAGTACTTC. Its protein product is CASSEWLAGGRETQYF.